This TCR beta chain was sequenced for a study of technical replicates of blood from a few donors (dated by TCRdb to about 2017). Taken from cysteine to phenylalanine, the CDR3 has 16 residues. Only CDR3 DNA remains: 48 bases, in frame from the first base. The germline V end is reduced by 8 bases and the J end by 0 bases; junction bases left unmatched: 10. As encoded in the germline V gene (reference sequence), CDR1 is MNHEY while CDR2 is SMNVEV. About this clone: The clone's antigen remains unknown. Base qualities are not provided; no much larger clone lies one nucleotide away.

The library was generated by the immunoSEQ multiplex PCR assay. As stored in TCRdb, this immuneACCESS dataset retains in-frame rearrangements with V and J assigned. A fraction of the clones does not appear; measured against another copy, unresolved V genes explain less than half of the discrepancy, and the remainder lacks a known reason. A total of approximately 79,000 clones appear in this sample, roughly 96% of them only once. Of the sample, approximately 0.32% falls within the top ten clones. The sequence links TRBV27 to TRBJ2-1; a stretch of 7 junction bases matches TRBD2. The sequence came from a human donor in good health. The sequenced material came from T cells isolated from PBMCs. The sequenced DNA: TGTGCCAGCGACCCAGACGGGAGGAGCTCCTACAATGAGCAGTTCTTC. It specifies CASDPDGRSSYNEQFF.